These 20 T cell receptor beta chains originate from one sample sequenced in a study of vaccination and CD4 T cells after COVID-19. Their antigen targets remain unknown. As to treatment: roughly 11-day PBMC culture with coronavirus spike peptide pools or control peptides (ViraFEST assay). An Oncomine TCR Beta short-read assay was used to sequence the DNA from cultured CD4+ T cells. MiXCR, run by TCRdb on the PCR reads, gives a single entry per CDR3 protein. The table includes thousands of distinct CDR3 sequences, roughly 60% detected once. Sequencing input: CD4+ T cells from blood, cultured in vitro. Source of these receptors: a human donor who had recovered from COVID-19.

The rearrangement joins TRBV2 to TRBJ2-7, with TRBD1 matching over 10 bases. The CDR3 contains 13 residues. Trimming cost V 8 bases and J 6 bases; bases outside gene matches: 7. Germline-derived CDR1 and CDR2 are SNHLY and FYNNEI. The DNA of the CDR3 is TGTGCCAGCGAAGTGACAGGGGGCGGCGAGCAGTACTTC. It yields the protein CASEVTGGGEQYF.

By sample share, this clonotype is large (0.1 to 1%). The CDR3 loop reads CASSLQMDQPQHF. The CDR3 nucleotides are TGTGCCAGCAGTTTACAAATGGACCAGCCCCAGCATTTT. V is TRBV6-5 and J is TRBJ1-5; D not certain. This CDR3 is built from 13 residues. The germline gives CDR1 MNHEY, CDR2 SVGAGI. Trimming took off 4 bases at V and 7 bases at J, with 11 bases between the two ends.

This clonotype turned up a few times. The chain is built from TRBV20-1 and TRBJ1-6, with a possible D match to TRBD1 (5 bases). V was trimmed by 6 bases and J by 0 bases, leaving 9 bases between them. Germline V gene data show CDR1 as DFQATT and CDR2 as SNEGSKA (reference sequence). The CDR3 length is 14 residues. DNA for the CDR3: TGCAGTGCCAGACAGAGCTCCTATAATTCACCCCTCCACTTT. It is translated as CSARQSSYNSPLHF.

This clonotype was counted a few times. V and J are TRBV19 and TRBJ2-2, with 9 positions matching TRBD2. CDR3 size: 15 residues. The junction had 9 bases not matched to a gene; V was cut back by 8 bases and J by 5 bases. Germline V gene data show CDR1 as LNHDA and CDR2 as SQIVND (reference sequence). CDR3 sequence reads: CASEKASGATGELFF. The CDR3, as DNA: TGTGCCAGTGAGAAGGCTAGCGGGGCGACCGGGGAGCTGTTTTTT.

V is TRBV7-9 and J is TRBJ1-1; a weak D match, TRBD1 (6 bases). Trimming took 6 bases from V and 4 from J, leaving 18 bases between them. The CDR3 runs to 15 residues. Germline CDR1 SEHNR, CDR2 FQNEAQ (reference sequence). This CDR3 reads CASSLSRGLFTEAFF. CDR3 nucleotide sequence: TGTGCCAGCAGTCTTAGCAGGGGTTTGTTCACTGAAGCTTTCTTT.

CDR3 loop: CSARDQGGRANYGYTF. The CDR3 DNA is TGCAGTGCTAGAGACCAGGGCGGGAGGGCGAACTATGGCTACACCTTC. This chain links TRBV20-1 with TRBJ1-2, with D maybe TRBD1 (5 bases). With 0 bases removed from V and 2 bases from J, the gap between germline ends came to 16 bases. The CDR3 runs to 16 residues. Germline V gene data show CDR1 as DFQATT and CDR2 as SNEGSKA (reference sequence).

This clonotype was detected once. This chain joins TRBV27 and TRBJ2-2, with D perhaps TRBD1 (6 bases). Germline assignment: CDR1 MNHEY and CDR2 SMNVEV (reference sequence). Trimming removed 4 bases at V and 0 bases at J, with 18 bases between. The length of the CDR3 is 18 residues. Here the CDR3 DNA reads TGTGCCAGCAGTTGGGCCAGGGGTCTGGGGGCGAACACCGGGGAGCTGTTTTTT. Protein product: CASSWARGLGANTGELFF.

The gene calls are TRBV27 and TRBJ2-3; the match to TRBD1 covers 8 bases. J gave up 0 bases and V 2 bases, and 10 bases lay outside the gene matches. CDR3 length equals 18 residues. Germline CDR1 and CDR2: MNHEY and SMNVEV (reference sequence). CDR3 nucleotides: TGTGCCAGCAGTTTACGAGGCCGACAGGGGAGGAGCACAGATACGCAGTATTTT. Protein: CASSLRGRQGRSTDTQYF.

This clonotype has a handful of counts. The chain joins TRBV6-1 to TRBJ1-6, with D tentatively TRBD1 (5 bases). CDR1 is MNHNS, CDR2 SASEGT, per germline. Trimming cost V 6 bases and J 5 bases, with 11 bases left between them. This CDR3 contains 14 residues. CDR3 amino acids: CASSPGANNSPLHF. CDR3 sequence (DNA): TGTGCCAGCAGCCCCGGGGCCAATAATTCACCCCTCCACTTT.

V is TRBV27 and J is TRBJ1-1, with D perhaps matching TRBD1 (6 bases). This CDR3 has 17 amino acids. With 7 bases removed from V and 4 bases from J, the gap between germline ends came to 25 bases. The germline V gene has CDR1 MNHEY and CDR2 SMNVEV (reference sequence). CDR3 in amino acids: CASTHQRGGVSGTEAFF. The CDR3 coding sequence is TGTGCCAGCACCCATCAGAGGGGGGGCGTTAGTGGCACTGAAGCTTTCTTT.

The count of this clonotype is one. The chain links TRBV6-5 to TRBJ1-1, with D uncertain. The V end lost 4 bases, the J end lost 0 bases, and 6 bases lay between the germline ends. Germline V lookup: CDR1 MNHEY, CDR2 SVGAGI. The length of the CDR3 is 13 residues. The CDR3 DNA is TGTGCCAGCAGTTGGGCGGTGAACACTGAAGCTTTCTTT. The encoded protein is CASSWAVNTEAFF.

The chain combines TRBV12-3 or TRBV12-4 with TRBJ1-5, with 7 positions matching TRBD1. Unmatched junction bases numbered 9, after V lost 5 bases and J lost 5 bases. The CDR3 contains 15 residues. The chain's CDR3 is CASSNRGVGHQPQHF. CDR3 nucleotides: TGTGCCAGCAGTAACAGGGGAGTTGGGCATCAGCCCCAGCATTTT.

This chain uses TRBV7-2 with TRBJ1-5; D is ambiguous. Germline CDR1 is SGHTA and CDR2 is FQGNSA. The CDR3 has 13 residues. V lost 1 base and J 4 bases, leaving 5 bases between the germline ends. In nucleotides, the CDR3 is TGTGCCAGCAGCTTAGATCGGAATCAGCCCCAGCATTTT. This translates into CASSLDRNQPQHF.

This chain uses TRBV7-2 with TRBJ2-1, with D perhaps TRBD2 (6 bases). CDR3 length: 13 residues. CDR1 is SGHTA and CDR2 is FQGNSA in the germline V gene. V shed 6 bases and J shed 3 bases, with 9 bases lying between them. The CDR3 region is CASSGDFYNEQFF. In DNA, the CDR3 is TGTGCCAGCAGTGGGGACTTCTACAATGAGCAGTTCTTC.

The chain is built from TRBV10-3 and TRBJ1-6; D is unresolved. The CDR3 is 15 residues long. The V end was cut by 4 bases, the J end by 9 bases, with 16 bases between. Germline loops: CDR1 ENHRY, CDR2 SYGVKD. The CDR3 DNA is TGTGCCATCAGTGTTTCTTCGACGGTGGGTTCACCCCTCCACTTT. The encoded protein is CAISVSSTVGSPLHF.

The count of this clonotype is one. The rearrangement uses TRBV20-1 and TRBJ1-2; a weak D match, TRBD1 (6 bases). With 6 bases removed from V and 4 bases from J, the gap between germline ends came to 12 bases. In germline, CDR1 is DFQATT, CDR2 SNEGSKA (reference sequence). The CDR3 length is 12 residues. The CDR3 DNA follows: TGCAGTGCAACAGACAGGACCTATGGCTACACCTTC. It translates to CSATDRTYGYTF.

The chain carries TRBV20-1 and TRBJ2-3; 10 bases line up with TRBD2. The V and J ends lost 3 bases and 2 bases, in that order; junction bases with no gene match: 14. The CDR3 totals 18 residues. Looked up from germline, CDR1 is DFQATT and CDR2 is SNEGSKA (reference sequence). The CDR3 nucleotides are TGCAGTGCTAGTCAAACCTCACGAGCGGGGGGGAACACAGATACGCAGTATTTT. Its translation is CSASQTSRAGGNTDTQYF.

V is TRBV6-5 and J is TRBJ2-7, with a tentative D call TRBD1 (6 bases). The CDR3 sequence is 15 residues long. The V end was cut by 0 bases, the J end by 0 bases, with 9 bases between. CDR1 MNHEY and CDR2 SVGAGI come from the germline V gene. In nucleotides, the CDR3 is TGTGCCAGCAGTTACTCGGGACAACACTCCTACGAGCAGTACTTC. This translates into CASSYSGQHSYEQYF.

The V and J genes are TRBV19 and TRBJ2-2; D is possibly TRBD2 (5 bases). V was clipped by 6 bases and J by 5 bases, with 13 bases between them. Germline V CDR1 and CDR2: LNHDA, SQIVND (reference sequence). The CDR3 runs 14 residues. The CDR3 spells CASRGFRGTGELFF. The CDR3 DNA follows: TGTGCCAGTAGGGGTTTTCGGGGAACCGGGGAGCTGTTTTTT.

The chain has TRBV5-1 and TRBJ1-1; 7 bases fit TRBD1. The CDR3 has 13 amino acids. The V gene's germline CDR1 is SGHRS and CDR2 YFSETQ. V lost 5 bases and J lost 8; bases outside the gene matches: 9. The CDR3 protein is CASRTNRGLEAFF. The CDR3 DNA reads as TGCGCCAGCAGAACCAACAGGGGCCTCGAAGCTTTCTTT.